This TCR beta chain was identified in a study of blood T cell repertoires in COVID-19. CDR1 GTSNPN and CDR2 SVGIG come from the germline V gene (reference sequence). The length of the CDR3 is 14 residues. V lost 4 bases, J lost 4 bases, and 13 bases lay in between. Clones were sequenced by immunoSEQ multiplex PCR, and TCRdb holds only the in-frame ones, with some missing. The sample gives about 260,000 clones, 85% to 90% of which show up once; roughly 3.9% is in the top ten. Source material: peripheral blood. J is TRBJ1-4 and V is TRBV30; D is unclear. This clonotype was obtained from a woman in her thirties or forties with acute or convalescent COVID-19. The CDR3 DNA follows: TGTGCCTGGACCCAGACGGGAAATAATGAAAAACTGTTTTTT. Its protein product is CAWTQTGNNEKLFF. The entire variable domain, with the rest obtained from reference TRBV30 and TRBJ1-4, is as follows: SQTIHQWPATLVQPVGSPLSLECTVEGTSNPNLYWYRQAAGRGLQLLFYSVGIGQISSEVPQNLSASRPQDRQFILSSKKLLLSDSGFYLCAWTQTGNNEKLFFGSGTQLSVL.